These 31 T cell receptor beta chains came from one sample sequenced in a study of blood T cell repertoires in COVID-19. Sequencing used immunoSEQ multiplex PCR; TCRdb keeps in-frame clones, though not all of them. The sample contains over 150,000 clones, under 85% of which appear only once. The sequencing sample was made of peripheral blood. All receptors derive from a human donor in a cohort sampled during active COVID-19.

This clone came up a few times. The CDR3 region has the DNA TGTGCCAGCAGCCAAGACCATAGCGGGGGGGCTTACGAGCAGTACTTC. Its translation is CASSQDHSGGAYEQYF. This chain joins TRBV3-1 (or the pseudogene TRBV3-2) and TRBJ2-7; 11 nucleotides align to TRBD2. From germline, CDR1 is LGHDT and CDR2 YNNKEL (reference sequence). The CDR3 sequence is 16 residues long. The trim removed 0 bases at V and 4 bases at J, leaving 5 bases unmatched.

The chain uses TRBV11-2 and TRBJ2-7; D ambiguous. Trimming stripped 5 bases from V and 6 bases from J, with 14 bases between. The CDR3 consists of 13 residues. The germline V gene encodes CDR1 SGHAT and CDR2 FQNNGV. CDR3 region: CASSLHEASEQYF. The CDR3 DNA is TGTGCCAGCAGCCTCCACGAGGCTAGCGAGCAGTACTTC.

The V and J genes are TRBV5-1 and TRBJ1-2; TRBD1 matches 10 bases. Germline assignment: CDR1 SGHRS and CDR2 YFSETQ. J was trimmed by 7 bases and V by 4 bases; bases with no gene match: 19. CDR3 size: 18 residues. CDR3 nucleotide sequence: TGCGCCAGCAGCCGCCTGACAGGGGGCGAAGAATCGGGGAGTGGCTACACCTTC. Translating it yields CASSRLTGGEESGSGYTF.

The V and J genes are TRBV5-1 and TRBJ2-3, with 8 bases that match TRBD1. CDR3 length: 14 amino acids. V lost 0 bases to trimming and J lost 6 bases; unmatched junction nucleotides: 3. CDR1 is SGHRS and CDR2 is YFSETQ in the germline V gene. In nucleotides, the CDR3 is TGCGCCAGCAGCTTGGGGACAGGGCGGGATACGCAGTATTTT. Amino acid sequence: CASSLGTGRDTQYF.

J is TRBJ2-7 and V is TRBV4-1; the D gene is possibly TRBD1 (6 bases). This CDR3 is 17 amino acids long. CDR1 is MGHRA, CDR2 YSYEKL, per germline. Trimming pared 0 bases from V and 0 bases from J, leaving 15 bases between. The CDR3 DNA reads as TGCGCCAGCAGCCAAGATTTTTGGGGGCAAAGCTCCTACGAGCAGTACTTC. Protein product: CASSQDFWGQSSYEQYF.

The gene calls are TRBV7-6 and TRBJ2-7, with TRBD2 matching 7 bases. Per germline, CDR1 SGHVS and CDR2 FNYEAQ. The CDR3 sequence is 14 residues long. Germline trimming cut 1 base from V and 4 bases from J; bases unmatched to any gene: 4. Here the CDR3 reads CASSLGGRAYEQYF. As DNA, the CDR3 is TGTGCCAGCAGCTTAGGGGGGAGGGCGTACGAGCAGTACTTC.

CDR3 sequence reads: CSASPLAGGYTFTDTQYF. The CDR3 nucleotides read TGCAGTGCTAGTCCCCTAGCGGGGGGCTACACCTTCACAGATACGCAGTATTTT. V gene TRBV20-1 combines with J gene TRBJ2-3; 11 bases map to TRBD2. The CDR3 loop spans 18 amino acids. Germline V gives CDR1 DFQATT, CDR2 SNEGSKA (reference sequence). Trimming cost V 3 bases and J 2 bases; bases outside gene matches: 13.

V gene TRBV11-2 combines with J gene TRBJ2-7; 9 nucleotides match TRBD1. The CDR3 sequence is 14 residues long. Germline CDR1 reads SGHAT; CDR2 reads FQNNGV. V lost 4 bases to trimming and J lost 3 bases; unmatched junction nucleotides: 4. The CDR3 region is CASSSGTGNYEQYF. The CDR3 nucleotides are TGTGCCAGCAGCTCGGGGACAGGGAACTACGAGCAGTACTTC.

J is TRBJ1-1 and V is TRBV5-6, with D maybe TRBD1 (5 bases). The CDR3 runs 13 residues. V was clipped by 4 bases and J by 6 bases, with 13 bases between them. Germline V gene sequence: CDR1 SGHDT, CDR2 YYEEEE. In DNA, the CDR3 is TGTGCCAGCAGCCTTTCAGGGCCCTCTGAAGCTTTCTTT. Its translation is CASSLSGPSEAFF.

The genes are TRBV2 and TRBJ2-6, with TRBD1 identical over 7 bases. Germline CDR1 reads SNHLY; CDR2 reads FYNNEI. The CDR3 is 15 amino acids. V shed 9 bases, J shed 0 bases, and the junction held 5 bases outside the gene matches. The CDR3 DNA is TGTGCCAGTCGGGACAGCCTCTCTGGGGCCAACGTCCTGACTTTC. Encoded protein: CASRDSLSGANVLTF.

The rearrangement links TRBV6-5 to TRBJ2-7, with 8 nucleotides matching TRBD1. This CDR3 region has 15 residues. CDR1 MNHEY and CDR2 SVGAGI come from the germline V gene. The J segment lost 0 bases and the V segment lost 6 bases, leaving 7 bases of the junction unmatched. CDR3 region: CASSLTGGSSYEQYF. The CDR3 coding sequence is TGTGCCAGCAGCCTTACAGGGGGGTCCTCCTACGAGCAGTACTTC.

In its sample, this clone was seen a few times. V gene TRBV19 combines with J gene TRBJ1-5; TRBD1 might be the D (6 bases). The V and J ends lost 5 bases and 2 bases respectively, with 13 bases between them. Per the germline V gene, CDR1 is LNHDA and CDR2 is SQIVND (reference sequence). This CDR3 has 15 amino acids. CDR3 sequence reads: CASSWDTWGNQPQHF. The CDR3 DNA reads TGTGCCAGTAGTTGGGACACTTGGGGCAATCAGCCCCAGCATTTT.

With regard to this clone: An end of the junction differs from the germline gene, which may be a read error. V usage is TRBV19 and J usage is TRBJ2-7; D possibly corresponds to TRBD1 (6 bases). CDR3 length: 14 amino acids. Germline CDR1 and CDR2: LNHDA and SQIVND (reference sequence). The CDR3 coding sequence is TGTGCCAGTAGCATAGGGGACAATTCCTACGAGCAGTACTTC. It is translated as CASSIGDNSYEQYF.

This chain links TRBV6-5 with TRBJ1-3, with D possibly TRBD1 on 5 matching bases. Germline V lookup: CDR1 MNHEY, CDR2 SVGAGI. CDR3 length equals 13 residues. The V end lost 8 bases, the J end lost 0 bases, and 8 bases lay between the germline ends. In DNA form, the CDR3 reads TGTGCCAGCCGACAGCCCTCTGGAAACACCATATATTTT. Its translation is CASRQPSGNTIYF.

This rearrangement joins TRBV5-4 to TRBJ1-5; the match to TRBD1 covers 10 bases. This CDR3 is built from 15 residues. The J segment lost 8 bases and the V segment lost 2 bases, leaving 7 bases of the junction unmatched. Germline-derived CDR1 and CDR2 are SGHNT and YYREEE (reference sequence). The CDR3: CASSFWDRGREPQHF. The CDR3 coding sequence is TGTGCCAGCAGCTTCTGGGACAGGGGAAGGGAGCCCCAGCATTTT. The variable domain in full, completed from reference TRBV5-4 and TRBJ1-5, reads ETGVTQSPTHLIKTRGQQVTLRCSSQSGHNTVSWYQQALGQGPQFIFQYYREEENGRGNFPPRFSGLQFPNYSSELNVNALELDDSALYLCASSFWDRGREPQHFGDGTRLSIL.

The chain is built from TRBV4-1 and TRBJ2-3; no clear D gene. Deletions cut 1 base from V and 6 bases from J, with 14 bases between. This CDR3 region has 15 residues. The germline gives CDR1 MGHRA, CDR2 YSYEKL. In nucleotides, the CDR3 is TGCGCCAGCAGCCAAGTGGTGGAGATCGCGGATACGCAGTATTTT. Its protein is CASSQVVEIADTQYF.

The V gene is TRBV14, the J gene TRBJ2-1; the D gene is possibly TRBD2 (5 bases). Germline V gene lookup returns CDR1 SGHDN and CDR2 FVKESK. The CDR3 loop spans 14 amino acids. Trimming removed 4 bases from V and 4 bases from J, with 11 bases in between. CDR3 coding DNA: TGTGCCAGCAGCCGAGGGCAGTTGTACAATGAGCAGTTCTTC. As protein: CASSRGQLYNEQFF.

The count of this clone is one. This rearrangement joins TRBV5-1 to TRBJ2-2; TRBD1 matches at 9 bases. This CDR3 has 15 amino acids. From germline, CDR1 is SGHRS and CDR2 YFSETQ. After removal of 3 bases from V and 6 bases from J, the junction contained 6 bases not matched to a gene. The CDR3 sequence: CASSSSGQGAGELFF. Here the CDR3 DNA reads TGCGCCAGCAGCTCGTCGGGACAGGGCGCCGGGGAGCTGTTTTTT.

The chain joins TRBV4-2 to TRBJ1-6, with a weak D call TRBD1 (5 bases). Germline assignment: CDR1 LGHNA and CDR2 YNFKEQ. The V end lost 3 bases, the J end lost 10 bases, and 22 bases lay between the germline ends. The CDR3 is 17 amino acids. The CDR3 is CASSQEKGPSGGSPLHF. The CDR3 DNA reads as TGTGCCAGCAGCCAGGAAAAGGGGCCTTCGGGCGGATCACCCCTCCACTTT.

The genes are TRBV6-5 and TRBJ1-2, with 7 bases matching TRBD1. Germline V gene lookup returns CDR1 MNHEY and CDR2 SVGAGI. The CDR3 contains 15 residues. V lost 10 bases to trimming and J lost 2 bases; unmatched junction nucleotides: 13. The DNA for the CDR3 is TGTGCCACTCGACAGGGCCCATACTTAAACTATGGCTACACCTTC. Protein sequence: CATRQGPYLNYGYTF.

The chain carries TRBV6-1 and TRBJ2-1; 9 nucleotides match TRBD2. The CDR3 contains 17 residues. V lost 4 bases to trimming and J lost 8 bases; unmatched junction nucleotides: 15. Germline V lookup: CDR1 MNHNS, CDR2 SASEGT. The CDR3 loop reads CASSVTSGPASGDEQFF. CDR3 sequence (DNA): TGTGCCAGCAGTGTTACTAGCGGGCCTGCGAGTGGCGATGAGCAGTTCTTC.

V usage is TRBV6-6 and J usage is TRBJ1-2; D is undetermined. Germline loops: CDR1 MNHNY, CDR2 SVGAGI (reference sequence). V lost 2 bases to trimming and J lost 8 bases, with 15 bases between them. The CDR3 totals 14 residues. CDR3 protein: CASSYPRDGEGYTF. The CDR3 DNA is TGTGCCAGCAGTTACCCGAGAGATGGGGAGGGCTACACCTTC.

The V call is TRBV2, the J call TRBJ1-2; a possible D gene is TRBD1 (5 bases). V was cut by 3 bases and J by 4 bases, with 15 bases left in between. In germline, CDR1 is SNHLY, CDR2 FYNNEI. The CDR3 contains 15 residues. CDR3 DNA: TGTGCCAGCAGTGAGGGTGGGGCTCGGATCTATGGCTACACCTTC. This codes for CASSEGGARIYGYTF.

J is TRBJ2-7 and V is TRBV2; a weak D match, TRBD1 (5 bases). V lost 5 bases to trimming and J lost 3 bases, with 11 bases between them. The CDR3 loop spans 13 amino acids. Germline CDR1 is SNHLY and CDR2 is FYNNEI. CDR3 residues: CASSPIDSYEQYF. In nucleotides, the CDR3 is TGTGCCAGCAGTCCAATCGACAGCTACGAGCAGTACTTC.

J is TRBJ2-3 and V is TRBV7-9, with 9 nucleotides matching TRBD2. The V gene end was trimmed by 2 bases and the J gene end by 4 bases; junction bases not matched to a gene: 7. This CDR3 has 16 residues. In germline, CDR1 is SEHNR, CDR2 FQNEAQ (reference sequence). Written as DNA, the CDR3 is TGTGCCAGCAGCTTACGAGCGGGGGGTGGCTCAGATACGCAGTATTTT. Translating it yields CASSLRAGGGSDTQYF.

The chain uses TRBV5-1 and TRBJ2-7; the D gene is possibly TRBD1 (6 bases). CDR1 and CDR2 from the germline V gene are SGHRS and YFSETQ. The CDR3 spans 15 residues. Trimming took 4 bases from V and 1 from J, leaving 15 bases between them. The CDR3 region has the DNA TGCGCCAGCAGCCTACTTACAGGGAGTTCCTACGAGCAGTACTTC. Amino acid sequence: CASSLLTGSSYEQYF.

The V call is TRBV9, the J call TRBJ2-3; 13 bases match TRBD2. This CDR3 is built from 20 residues. Losses at the gene ends were 3 bases for V and 2 bases for J; bases not matched to a gene: 15. Germline V CDR1 and CDR2: SGDLS, YYNGEE. The CDR3 region has the DNA TGTGCCAGCAGCGCAACTAGCGGGGGGGCCGATCGTACTCCCACAGATACGCAGTATTTT. This gives the protein CASSATSGGADRTPTDTQYF. Full variable domain (missing parts from reference TRBV9 and TRBJ2-3): DSGVTQTPKHLITATGQRVTLRCSPRSGDLSVYWYQQSLDQGLQFLIQYYNGEERAKGNILERFSAQQFPDLHSELNLSSLELGDSALYFCASSATSGGADRTPTDTQYFGPGTRLTVL.

This chain joins TRBV19 and TRBJ2-5; 9 positions agree with TRBD2. V shed 0 bases, J shed 5 bases, and the junction held 10 bases outside the gene matches. The CDR3 runs to 17 residues. From germline, CDR1 is LNHDA and CDR2 SQIVND (reference sequence). The DNA for the CDR3 is TGTGCCAGTAGTATAGATCGCCAGCGGGGGGCCTCCGAGACCCAGTACTTC. Its protein is CASSIDRQRGASETQYF.

This clone was observed a single time. The chain links TRBV7-9 to TRBJ2-1, with D perhaps matching TRBD2 (5 bases). CDR3 length: 15 amino acids. The V end was cut by 3 bases, the J end by 2 bases, with 11 bases between. The germline gives CDR1 SEHNR, CDR2 FQNEAQ (reference sequence). CDR3 protein: CASSLGDYPYNEQFF. Here the CDR3 DNA reads TGTGCCAGCAGCTTGGGAGACTACCCCTACAATGAGCAGTTCTTC.

The chain joins TRBV3-1 (or the pseudogene TRBV3-2) to TRBJ1-4; D gene unclear. There are 14 residues in the CDR3. Trimming took 5 bases from V and 6 from J, leaving 13 bases between them. Looked up from germline, CDR1 is LGHDT and CDR2 is YNNKEL (reference sequence). The CDR3 protein is CASSARVIDEKLFF. The CDR3 DNA sequence: TGTGCCAGCAGCGCGAGGGTAATCGATGAAAAACTGTTTTTT.

The genes are TRBV5-1 and TRBJ2-1; the match to TRBD2 covers 9 bases. In germline, CDR1 is SGHRS, CDR2 YFSETQ. The CDR3 is 16 residues long. V gave up 4 bases and J gave up 5 bases; unmatched junction bases: 10. The CDR3 loop reads CASSPTLAGMHNEQFF. The CDR3 DNA reads as TGCGCCAGCAGCCCCACTCTAGCGGGGATGCACAATGAGCAGTTCTTC.